The clone carrying this T cell receptor (beta chain) was seen once. What it binds is unknown. Germline V gives CDR1 MNHEY, CDR2 SMNVEV (reference sequence). The CDR3 covers 19 residues. With 5 bases clipped from V and 0 bases from J, the junction kept 9 bases outside the gene matches. This entry comes from a study of cytomegalovirus exposure and HLA in healthy donors. General study findings and limits: TCR beta chain V- and J-gene trimming was linked, in a later analysis, to a missense variant in DCLRE1C.

PCR employed 60 Vbeta and 13 Jbeta primers. Generated by immunoSEQ multiplex PCR, the TCRdb table keeps only in-frame clones and is missing some. This table holds 120,000 or so clones, around four fifths found once. V usage is TRBV27 and J usage is TRBJ2-1; 14 nucleotides match TRBD2. This receptor was identified in a man aged 25 to 40 in good health and CMV-seropositive. What was sequenced was PBMCs. CDR3 in DNA: TGTGCCAGCAGTAAGGGGACTAGCGGGGGTTTCGGCTCCTACAATGAGCAGTTCTTC. Amino acids: CASSKGTSGGFGSYNEQFF.